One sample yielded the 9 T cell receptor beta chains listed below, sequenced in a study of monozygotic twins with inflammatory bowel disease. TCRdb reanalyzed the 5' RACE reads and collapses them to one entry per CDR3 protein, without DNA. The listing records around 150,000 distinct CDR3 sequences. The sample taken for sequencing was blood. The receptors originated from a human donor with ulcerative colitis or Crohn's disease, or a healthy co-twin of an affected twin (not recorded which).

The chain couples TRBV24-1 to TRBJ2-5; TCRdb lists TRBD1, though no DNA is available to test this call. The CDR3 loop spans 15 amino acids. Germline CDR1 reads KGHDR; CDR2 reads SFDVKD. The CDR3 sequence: CATSDFRTGRETQYF.

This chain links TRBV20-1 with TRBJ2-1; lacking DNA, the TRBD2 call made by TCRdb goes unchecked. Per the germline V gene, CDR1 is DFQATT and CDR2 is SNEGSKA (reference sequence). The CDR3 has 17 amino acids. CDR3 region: CSARDRLAGVSYNEQFF.

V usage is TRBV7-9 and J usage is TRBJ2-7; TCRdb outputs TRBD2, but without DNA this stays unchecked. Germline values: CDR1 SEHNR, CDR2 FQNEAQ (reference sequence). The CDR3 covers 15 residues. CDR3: CASITGGGGPVEQYF.

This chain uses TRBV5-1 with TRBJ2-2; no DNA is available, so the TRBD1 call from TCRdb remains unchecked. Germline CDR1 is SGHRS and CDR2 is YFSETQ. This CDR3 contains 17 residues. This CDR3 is CASSLRGDPRNTGELFF.

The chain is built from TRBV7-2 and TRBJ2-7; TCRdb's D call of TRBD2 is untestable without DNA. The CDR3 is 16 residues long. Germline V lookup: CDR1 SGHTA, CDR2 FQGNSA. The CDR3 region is CASSLEGTSGTYEQYF.

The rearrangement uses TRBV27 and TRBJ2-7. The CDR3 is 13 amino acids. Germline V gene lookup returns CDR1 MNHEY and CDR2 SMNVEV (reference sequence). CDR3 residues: CASSSHDSYEQYF.

The CDR3 sequence: CASSQWDGIYEQFF. The chain couples TRBV14 to TRBJ2-1; the TCRdb call, TRBD2, lacks DNA for checking. The CDR3 consists of 14 residues. Germline lookup yields CDR1 SGHDN and CDR2 FVKESK.

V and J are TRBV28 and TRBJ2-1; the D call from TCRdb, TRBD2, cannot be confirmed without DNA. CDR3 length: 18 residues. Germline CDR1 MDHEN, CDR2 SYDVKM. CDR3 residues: CASSSISRLVTSYNEQFF.

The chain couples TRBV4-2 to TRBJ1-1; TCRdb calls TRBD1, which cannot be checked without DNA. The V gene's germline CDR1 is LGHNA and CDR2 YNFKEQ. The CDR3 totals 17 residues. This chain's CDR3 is CASSHHRDRTMNTEAFF.